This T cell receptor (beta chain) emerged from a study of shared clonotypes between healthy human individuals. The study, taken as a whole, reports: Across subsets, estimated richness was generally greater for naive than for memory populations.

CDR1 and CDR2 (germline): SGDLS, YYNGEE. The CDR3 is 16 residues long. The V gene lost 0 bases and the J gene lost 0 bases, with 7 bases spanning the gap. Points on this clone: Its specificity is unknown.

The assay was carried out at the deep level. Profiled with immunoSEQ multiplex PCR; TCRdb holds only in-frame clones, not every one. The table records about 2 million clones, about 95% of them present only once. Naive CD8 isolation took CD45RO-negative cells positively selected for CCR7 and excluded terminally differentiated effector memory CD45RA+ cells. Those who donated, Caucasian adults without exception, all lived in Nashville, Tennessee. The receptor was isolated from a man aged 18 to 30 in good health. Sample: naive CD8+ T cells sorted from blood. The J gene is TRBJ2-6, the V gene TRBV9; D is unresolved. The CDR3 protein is CASSVGRLSGANVLTF. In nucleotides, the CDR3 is TGTGCCAGCAGCGTAGGCAGACTCTCTGGGGCCAACGTCCTGACTTTC.